These 28 T cell receptor beta chains were all obtained from the same sample, sequenced in a study of response to subunit inactivated influenza vaccine. Each CDR3 protein gets one entry after TCRdb re-called the RT-PCR reads with MiXCR. This sample has a few hundred thousand distinct CDR3 sequences, with 14% found just once. This specimen consisted of PBMCs from blood, obtained 11 to 12 days after vaccination. The origin of the receptors is a man aged 50 or older who received an inactivated influenza vaccine.

This chain uses TRBV29-1 with TRBJ2-5, with a tentative D call TRBD2 (6 bases). The germline V gene has CDR1 SQVTM and CDR2 ANQGSEA. The CDR3 extends over 14 amino acids. Trimming removed 7 bases at V and 2 bases at J, with 17 bases between. CDR3 loop: CSAQRGGGQETQYF. The CDR3 nucleotides read TGCAGCGCCCAAAGGGGAGGTGGGCAAGAGACCCAGTACTTC.

In DNA form, the CDR3 reads TGTGCCTGGAGTGTAACATTGAACACTGAAGCTTTCTTT. Residues: CAWSVTLNTEAFF. This chain joins TRBV30 and TRBJ1-1; D uncertain. This CDR3 spans 13 amino acids. V was pared by 0 bases and J by 0 bases, with 5 bases between. Germline CDR1 GTSNPN, CDR2 SVGIG (reference sequence).

The chain links TRBV7-2 to TRBJ2-5; 9 bases agree with TRBD2. The V gene's germline CDR1 is SGHTA and CDR2 FQGNSA. Unmatched junction bases numbered 8, after V lost 6 bases and J lost 3 bases. CDR3 length: 15 amino acids. The CDR3 DNA reads as TGTGCCAGCAGTAAGAGGACTAGCGAGGAAGAGACCCAGTACTTC. This codes for CASSKRTSEEETQYF. Full variable domain (rest looked up from reference TRBV7-2 and TRBJ2-5): GAGVSQSPSNKVTEKGKDVELRCDPISGHTALYWYRQSLGQGLEFLIYFQGNSAPDKSGLPSDRFSAERTGGSVSTLTIQRTQQEDSAVYLCASSKRTSEEETQYFGPGTRLLVL.

This clonotype has more than one count but fewer than ten. The genes are TRBV30 and TRBJ2-3; D not resolved. Trimming cost V 2 bases and J 4 bases, with 10 bases left between them. The CDR3 is 13 residues long. Germline V lookup: CDR1 GTSNPN, CDR2 SVGIG (reference sequence). This CDR3 reads CAWSYVVADTQYF. CDR3 coding DNA: TGTGCCTGGAGTTACGTGGTGGCAGATACGCAGTATTTT.

Only a few counts were recorded for this clonotype. The gene calls are TRBV5-1 and TRBJ2-3, with D uncertain. Looked up from germline, CDR1 is SGHRS and CDR2 is YFSETQ. V was clipped by 4 bases and J by 4 bases, with 22 bases between them. This CDR3 has 17 residues. The DNA of the CDR3 is TGCGCCAGCAGCGTGTATAGACCGGGCCCCGCGGCAGATACGCAGTATTTT. Protein sequence: CASSVYRPGPAADTQYF.

This clonotype was counted only a few times. This chain connects TRBV12-3 or TRBV12-4 to TRBJ2-2; the match to TRBD2 covers 10 bases. The V and J ends lost 6 bases and 4 bases, in that order; junction bases with no gene match: 8. There are 16 residues in the CDR3. The CDR3 DNA is TGTGCCAGCAGGGGGATCCTAGCGGGGGCCACCGGGGAGCTGTTTTTT. This translates into CASRGILAGATGELFF.

The chain employs TRBV4-1 and TRBJ2-1, with a possible D match to TRBD1 (5 bases). The length of the CDR3 is 14 residues. The germline V gene has CDR1 MGHRA and CDR2 YSYEKL. Trimming took 6 bases from V and 2 from J, leaving 11 bases between them. The chain's CDR3 is CASSFRGTYNEQFF. The CDR3 coding sequence is TGCGCCAGCAGTTTTAGGGGAACCTACAATGAGCAGTTCTTC.

In this sample, this clonotype turned up many times. The chain's CDR3 is CASTLAEAGGKLFF. In DNA, the CDR3 is TGTGCCAGCACCCTAGCTGAGGCGGGAGGAAAACTGTTTTTT. This chain joins TRBV7-2 and TRBJ1-4; D unclear. Germline values: CDR1 SGHTA, CDR2 FQGNSA. The CDR3 contains 14 residues. Between the trimmed V and J ends, which lost 7 bases and 10 bases, there was a span of 19 bases. Filled out from reference TRBV7-2 and TRBJ1-4, the complete variable domain reads GAGVSQSPSNKVTEKGKDVELRCDPISGHTALYWYRQSLGQGLEFLIYFQGNSAPDKSGLPSDRFSAERTGGSVSTLTIQRTQQEDSAVYLCASTLAEAGGKLFFGSGTQLSVL.

This chain joins TRBV4-3 and TRBJ1-4, with no clear D. The CDR3 totals 15 residues. V was clipped by 4 bases and J by 6 bases, with 15 bases between them. Germline values: CDR1 LGHNA, CDR2 YSLEER. The CDR3 is CASSLMGRVDEKLFF. For the CDR3, the DNA is TGCGCCAGCAGCCTGATGGGGAGGGTGGATGAAAAACTGTTTTTT.

This clonotype was detected a few times. The rearrangement links TRBV6-2 or TRBV6-3 to TRBJ1-5, with D possibly being TRBD1 (5 bases). The V end was cut by 2 bases, the J end by 5 bases, with 13 bases between. Germline V gives CDR1 MNHEY, CDR2 SVGEGT. This CDR3 comprises 15 residues. The CDR3 protein is CASSYRRVRDQPQHF. Here the CDR3 DNA reads TGTGCCAGCAGTTACCGGCGTGTCAGGGATCAGCCCCAGCATTTT.

The chain employs TRBV7-9 and TRBJ2-2; 7 nucleotides align to TRBD1. Germline CDR1 and CDR2: SEHNR and FQNEAQ (reference sequence). V shed 2 bases and J 2 bases; nucleotides not matched to a gene: 5. This CDR3 has 16 residues. CDR3 in amino acids: CASSLPTGVNTGELFF. CDR3 DNA sequence: TGTGCCAGCAGCTTACCCACAGGGGTCAACACCGGGGAGCTGTTTTTT.

This clonotype has only a few counts. The J gene is TRBJ2-1, the V gene TRBV6-1, with 8 bases aligning to TRBD1. With V trimmed by 2 bases and J by 4 bases, 4 bases remained unmatched. The germline CDR1 and CDR2 sequences are MNHNS and SASEGT. The CDR3 has 15 residues. This chain's CDR3 is CASSEQGASYNEQFF. The CDR3 nucleotides read TGTGCCAGCAGTGAACAGGGGGCGTCTTACAATGAGCAGTTCTTC.

This sequence joins TRBV7-2 and TRBJ1-5; D is unclear. The CDR3 has 15 amino acids. Trimming took 5 bases from V and 0 from J, leaving 11 bases between them. Germline V gene lookup returns CDR1 SGHTA and CDR2 FQGNSA. The CDR3, as DNA: TGTGCCAGCAGCATGAGCGGGTATAGCAATCAGCCCCAGCATTTT. It is translated as CASSMSGYSNQPQHF.

This chain joins TRBV12-3 or TRBV12-4 and TRBJ1-1, with TRBD1 as a possible D gene (5 bases). This CDR3 contains 13 residues. Deletions cut 5 bases from V and 6 bases from J, with 13 bases between. The CDR3 is CASSPDSKAEAFF. The CDR3 bases are TGTGCCAGCAGTCCCGACAGCAAAGCTGAAGCTTTCTTT.

The V gene is TRBV30, the J gene TRBJ2-1; 8 bases are a match to TRBD2. The V and J ends lost 4 bases and 8 bases, in that order; junction bases with no gene match: 13. Germline lookup yields CDR1 GTSNPN and CDR2 SVGIG (reference sequence). CDR3 length: 15 residues. The CDR3 reads CAWTFRSGSAHEQFF. The CDR3 DNA follows: TGTGCCTGGACCTTTCGGAGCGGGAGTGCCCATGAGCAGTTCTTC.

CDR3 residues: CASSLSRGGILKNTEAFF. In DNA, the CDR3 is TGTGCCAGCAGCTTATCTAGGGGCGGGATCTTAAAGAACACTGAAGCTTTCTTT. V is TRBV7-8 and J is TRBJ1-1, with a weak D call TRBD1 (5 bases). The ends were cut back, 2 bases at V and 1 base at J, with 20 bases in the middle. Looked up from germline, CDR1 is SGHVS and CDR2 is FQNEAQ. The CDR3 totals 18 residues.

This clonotype was found many times. The V call is TRBV5-1, the J call TRBJ2-1, with D possibly matching TRBD2 (5 bases). The germline V gene encodes CDR1 SGHRS and CDR2 YFSETQ. CDR3 length equals 16 residues. V gave up 0 bases and J gave up 0 bases, with 10 bases separating them. CDR3 loop: CASSLGGLSSYNEQFF. The CDR3 DNA reads as TGCGCCAGCAGCTTGGGCGGGTTGAGCTCCTACAATGAGCAGTTCTTC.

The rearrangement joins TRBV5-1 to TRBJ1-6; D uncertain. The germline V gene has CDR1 SGHRS and CDR2 YFSETQ. The CDR3 has 15 amino acids. Trimming took 0 bases from V and 7 from J, leaving 11 bases between them. The CDR3 nucleotides are TGCGCCAGCAGCTTGGGGCCAGACGAAAATTCACCCCTCCACTTT. This gives the protein CASSLGPDENSPLHF. Full variable domain (missing parts from reference TRBV5-1 and TRBJ1-6): KAGVTQTPRYLIKTRGQQVTLSCSPISGHRSVSWYQQTPGQGLQFLFEYFSETQRNKGNFPGRFSGRQFSNSRSEMNVSTLELGDSALYLCASSLGPDENSPLHFGNGTRLTVT.

This clonotype was detected only a few times. This chain joins TRBV6-2 or TRBV6-3 and TRBJ1-1; TRBD1 agrees at 8 bases. Germline trimming cut 2 bases from V and 1 base from J; bases unmatched to any gene: 3. Germline assignment: CDR1 MNHEY and CDR2 SVGEGT. The CDR3 totals 15 residues. This CDR3 reads CASSYRTGTNTEAFF. For the CDR3, the DNA is TGTGCCAGCAGTTACCGGACAGGGACGAACACTGAAGCTTTCTTT.

The sample holds a few counts of this clonotype. V gene TRBV5-1 combines with J gene TRBJ2-6; D may be TRBD2 (5 bases). The CDR3 is made up of 16 amino acids. V lost 2 bases to trimming and J lost 0 bases, with 9 bases between them. Germline CDR1 is SGHRS and CDR2 is YFSETQ. CDR3 in DNA: TGCGCCAGCAGCTTAAGACGGGACTCTGGGGCCAACGTCCTGACTTTC. Protein product: CASSLRRDSGANVLTF.

The J gene is TRBJ2-7, the V gene TRBV15; tentatively, D is TRBD2 (6 bases). The V gene's germline CDR1 is LNHNV and CDR2 YYDKDF (reference sequence). V dropped 1 base and J dropped 3 bases, with 28 bases sitting between them. The CDR3 sequence is 20 residues long. DNA of the CDR3: TGTGCCACCAGCAGAGCACTTGCGGACCCGAATAGCGGAGACCGCTACGAGCAGTACTTC. This sequence encodes CATSRALADPNSGDRYEQYF.

CDR3 sequence: CSARLTGDEQFF. The CDR3 DNA reads TGCAGTGCTAGGCTAACCGGGGATGAGCAGTTCTTC. The chain employs TRBV20-1 and TRBJ2-1; D is perhaps TRBD2 (5 bases). Germline values: CDR1 DFQATT, CDR2 SNEGSKA (reference sequence). The V gene lost 3 bases and the J gene lost 8 bases, with 11 bases spanning the gap. The CDR3 totals 12 residues.

This clonotype was picked up a small number of times. This chain connects TRBV5-1 to TRBJ2-2; D is undetermined. The germline V gene encodes CDR1 SGHRS and CDR2 YFSETQ. V was clipped by 4 bases and J by 4 bases, with 5 bases between them. The CDR3 is made up of 12 amino acids. The CDR3 is CASSPTTGELFF. The CDR3 coding sequence is TGCGCCAGCAGCCCCACCACCGGGGAGCTGTTTTTT.

This clonotype was detected once. The V call is TRBV27, the J call TRBJ2-2, with 9 bases identical to TRBD1. This CDR3 has 16 amino acids. Trimming at V came to 5 bases and at J to 1 base, leaving 5 bases not matched to a gene. Germline-derived CDR1 and CDR2 are MNHEY and SMNVEV (reference sequence). The CDR3 bases are TGTGCCAGCAGTCCGTGGACAGGGGTGAACACCGGGGAGCTGTTTTTT. Its protein is CASSPWTGVNTGELFF.

In this sample, this clonotype turned up once. V gene TRBV12-3 or TRBV12-4 combines with J gene TRBJ1-1, with 8 bases identical to TRBD1. The CDR3 totals 14 residues. Trimming removed 7 bases from V and 1 base from J; junction bases left unmatched: 5. For the CDR3, the DNA is TGTGCCAGCACCCTGGGACAGGAGAACACTGAAGCTTTCTTT. Amino acid sequence: CASTLGQENTEAFF.

This clonotype appeared a few times. The gene calls are TRBV5-5 and TRBJ2-1, with D perhaps TRBD1 (5 bases). The length of the CDR3 is 16 residues. Germline lookup yields CDR1 SGHKS and CDR2 YYEKEE (reference sequence). Trimming shortened V by 1 base and J by 0 bases, and 11 bases separated the two germline ends. CDR3 loop: CASSLNRDSSYNEQFF. In DNA form, the CDR3 reads TGTGCCAGCAGCTTGAATAGAGACAGCTCCTACAATGAGCAGTTCTTC.

In its sample, this clonotype was seen many times. V gene TRBV12-3 or TRBV12-4 combines with J gene TRBJ2-1, with D perhaps assigned TRBD1 or TRBD2 (5 bases each). This CDR3 contains 16 residues. The ends were cut back, 5 bases at V and 9 bases at J, with 23 bases in the middle. CDR3 sequence: CASSQREGYTGAEQFF. CDR3 nucleotide sequence: TGTGCCAGCAGTCAAAGAGAGGGGTACACAGGCGCTGAGCAGTTCTTC.

The chain joins TRBV5-4 to TRBJ1-4; D gene unclear. The CDR3 totals 15 residues. The germline CDR1 and CDR2 sequences are SGHNT and YYREEE (reference sequence). Trimming shortened V by 4 bases and J by 3 bases, and 13 bases separated the two germline ends. CDR3 amino acids: CASSPGVGANEKLFF. The CDR3 bases are TGTGCCAGCAGCCCGGGAGTAGGCGCTAATGAAAAACTGTTTTTT.